This T cell receptor beta chain was sequenced in a study of blood T cell repertoires in COVID-19. Study information: Samples of COVID-19 (acute and convalescent) were obtained from the United States, Italy and Spain. Sources were T cells, B-cell-depleted T cells, or PBMCs; the material itself was cDNA or gDNA.

Authors' methods: The assay estimated nucleated cells by amplifying reference gene primers. Repertoires were generated with immunoSEQ multiplex PCR, while TCRdb's copy carries only in-frame clones and drops some. Clone size and V and J calls were adopted from that table, with D and trimming inferred from the DNA. Of around 300,000 clones in the sample, more than 75% are singletons; the top ten hold 1%. V was shortened by 3 bases and J by 2 bases, with 10 bases between the two germline ends. CDR3 size: 13 residues. In germline, CDR1 is GTSNPN, CDR2 SVGIG (reference sequence). This TCR derives from a man aged 50 to 59 with active or convalescent COVID-19. The sequencing sample was made of peripheral blood. The chain has TRBV30 and TRBJ1-2; D unresolved. CDR3 sequence (DNA): TGTGCCTGGAGCGAGAGGTCGAACTATGGCTACACCTTC. Its translation is CAWSERSNYGYTF. The whole variable domain, remainder taken from reference TRBV30 and TRBJ1-2, is SQTIHQWPATLVQPVGSPLSLECTVEGTSNPNLYWYRQAAGRGLQLLFYSVGIGQISSEVPQNLSASRPQDRQFILSSKKLLLSDSGFYLCAWSERSNYGYTFGSGTRLTVV.